This entry lists 12 T cell receptor beta chains sequenced from one sample in a study of long-term antiretroviral therapy in people with HIV. Sequencing used immunoSEQ v3.0 at survey level. The method was immunoSEQ multiplex PCR; TCRdb's version includes in-frame clones alone and lacks a portion of them. Among 25,000 or so clones listed, around nine tenths were seen once. Material: unsorted PBMCs, obtained 0.5 years after starting antiretroviral therapy. The receptors shown here come from a woman younger than 30 with HIV.

This clone was counted once. V and J are TRBV2 and TRBJ1-3; D is ambiguous. This CDR3 is built from 17 residues. Trimming shortened V by 8 bases and J by 4 bases, and 24 bases separated the two germline ends. Germline V gene data show CDR1 as SNHLY and CDR2 as FYNNEI. DNA of the CDR3: TGTGCCAGCCCAACGGGGAGAGGAAGCCTTCCAGGAAACACCATATATTTT. Translation: CASPTGRGSLPGNTIYF.

Of note for this clone: The sample has other DNA sequences that encode this CDR3 too. The J gene is TRBJ2-1, the V gene TRBV15; D could derive from TRBD1 or TRBD2 (5 bases each). Germline V CDR1 and CDR2: LNHNV, YYDKDF (reference sequence). The CDR3 totals 14 residues. V shed 2 bases and J shed 7 bases, with 12 bases lying between them. The CDR3 reads CATSRPGRNNEQFF. In nucleotides, the CDR3 is TGTGCCACCAGCAGACCGGGACGGAATAATGAGCAGTTCTTC. Based on the CDR3 plus reference TRBV15 and TRBJ2-1, the full variable domain is DAMVIQNPRYQVTQFGKPVTLSCSQTLNHNVMYWYQQKSSQAPKLLFHYYDKDFNNEADTPDNFQSRRPNTSFCFLDIRSPGLGDTAMYLCATSRPGRNNEQFFGPGTRLTVL.

The sample holds one count of this clone. The chain combines TRBV28 with TRBJ2-3; 10 nucleotides align to TRBD2. The CDR3 is 19 residues long. Germline CDR1 reads MDHEN; CDR2 reads SYDVKM. V trimming: 2 bases; J trimming: 5 bases; junction bases outside the gene matches: 16. CDR3 sequence (DNA): TGTGCCAGCAGTTTACTCACGGGGGCTAGCGGGAGTAGTAGAGATACGCAGTATTTT. Residues: CASSLLTGASGSSRDTQYF. Full variable domain (rest looked up from reference TRBV28 and TRBJ2-3): DVKVTQSSRYLVKRTGEKVFLECVQDMDHENMFWYRQDPGLGLRLIYFSYDVKMKEKGDIPEGYSVSREKKERFSLILESASTNQTSMYLCASSLLTGASGSSRDTQYFGPGTRLTVL.

The V gene is TRBV5-4, the J gene TRBJ2-5, with 13 bases that match TRBD2. The CDR3 has 15 amino acids. V shed 0 bases, J shed 4 bases, and the junction held 0 bases outside the gene matches. Germline V CDR1 and CDR2: SGHNT, YYREEE (reference sequence). The CDR3 sequence: CASSLGTSGRETQYF. CDR3 coding DNA: TGTGCCAGCAGCTTGGGGACTAGCGGGAGAGAGACCCAGTACTTC.

The chain combines TRBV6-5 with TRBJ2-1; 8 bases match TRBD2. From germline, CDR1 is MNHEY and CDR2 SVGAGI. This CDR3 has 13 residues. V dropped 6 bases and J dropped 6; count of bases not matched to a gene: 4. The CDR3 loop is CASSRGLVNEQFF. CDR3 in DNA: TGTGCCAGCAGCCGGGGACTAGTCAATGAGCAGTTCTTC.

CDR3 nucleotides: TGTGCCAGTAAGAACAGGGGGTCAGATACGCAGTATTTT. Protein product: CASKNRGSDTQYF. The chain uses TRBV19 and TRBJ2-3, with 8 nucleotides matching TRBD1. The J segment lost 4 bases and the V segment lost 7 bases, leaving 4 bases of the junction unmatched. CDR1 and CDR2 from the germline V gene are LNHDA and SQIVND (reference sequence). This CDR3 contains 13 residues.

This sequence joins TRBV27 and TRBJ2-1; perhaps TRBD2 as D (5 bases). The CDR3 spans 15 residues. Germline CDR1 and CDR2: MNHEY and SMNVEV (reference sequence). Trimming pared 6 bases from V and 0 bases from J, leaving 12 bases between. CDR3 coding DNA: TGTGCCAGCAGGCCGGGATCTAGCTCCTACAATGAGCAGTTCTTC. Residues: CASRPGSSSYNEQFF.

The gene calls are TRBV19 and TRBJ2-1; possibly TRBD2 for D (5 bases). The V end lost 5 bases, the J end lost 8 bases, and 19 bases lay between the germline ends. CDR3 length equals 15 residues. CDR1 is LNHDA, CDR2 SQIVND, per germline (reference sequence). CDR3 nucleotide sequence: TGTGCCAGTAGTCGCGGGTGGCTAGCAGGCCATGAGCAGTTCTTC. Encoded protein: CASSRGWLAGHEQFF.

This clone came up once. V is TRBV5-1 and J is TRBJ2-1; perhaps TRBD1 as D (6 bases). CDR1 and CDR2 (germline): SGHRS, YFSETQ. The CDR3 runs 14 residues. With 1 base removed from V and 8 bases from J, the gap between germline ends came to 13 bases. This chain's CDR3 is CASSLYRVDDEQFF. The CDR3 region has the DNA TGCGCCAGCAGCTTGTACAGGGTTGACGATGAGCAGTTCTTC. The full variable domain, rest sourced from reference TRBV5-1 and TRBJ2-1, is KAGVTQTPRYLIKTRGQQVTLSCSPISGHRSVSWYQQTPGQGLQFLFEYFSETQRNKGNFPGRFSGRQFSNSRSEMNVSTLELGDSALYLCASSLYRVDDEQFFGPGTRLTVL.

This clone has just one count. The chain combines TRBV7-2 with TRBJ2-2; possibly TRBD2 for D (6 bases). V lost 4 bases to trimming and J lost 7 bases, with 10 bases between them. The CDR3 is made up of 13 amino acids. Germline V gene lookup returns CDR1 SGHTA and CDR2 FQGNSA. CDR3 region: CASSSEGNGELFF. The CDR3 region has the DNA TGTGCCAGCAGCTCGGAGGGGAACGGGGAGCTGTTTTTT.

The chain links TRBV5-1 to TRBJ2-7; the match to TRBD2 covers 12 bases. V trimming: 4 bases; J trimming: 1 base; junction bases outside the gene matches: 6. CDR1 and CDR2 from the germline V gene are SGHRS and YFSETQ. This CDR3 has 16 residues. The CDR3 is CASSSKGLAGSYEQYF. CDR3 nucleotides: TGCGCCAGCAGCAGTAAGGGACTAGCGGGTTCCTACGAGCAGTACTTC. The full variable domain, with the rest looked up from reference TRBV5-1 and TRBJ2-7, is KAGVTQTPRYLIKTRGQQVTLSCSPISGHRSVSWYQQTPGQGLQFLFEYFSETQRNKGNFPGRFSGRQFSNSRSEMNVSTLELGDSALYLCASSSKGLAGSYEQYFGPGTRLTVT.

The chain carries TRBV25-1 and TRBJ1-1, with 8 bases lining up with TRBD1. CDR1 and CDR2 (germline): MGHDK, SYGVNS. This CDR3 spans 14 amino acids. With V trimmed by 3 bases and J by 4 bases, 4 bases remained unmatched. Written as DNA, the CDR3 is TGTGCCAGCAGTGACCCTACAGGGGGCACTGAAGCTTTCTTT. Translation gives CASSDPTGGTEAFF.